This T cell receptor beta chain was observed in a study of blood T cell repertoires in COVID-19. Study background: Researchers got acute and convalescent COVID-19 samples from the United States, Italy and Spain.

The CDR3 has 13 residues. From germline, CDR1 is GTSNPN and CDR2 SVGIG (reference sequence). Trimming took 4 bases from V and 2 from J, leaving 12 bases between them. In the original analysis: Estimation of nucleated cell counts relied on the amplification of reference gene primers. The method was immunoSEQ multiplex PCR; TCRdb's version includes in-frame clones alone and lacks a portion of them. V, J and clone size were drawn from that table, and D and trimming were deduced from the DNA. The sample lists tens of thousands of clones; about 90% were seen once. This chain joins TRBV30 and TRBJ2-7; D might be TRBD1 (6 bases). The TCR was taken from a man at least 80 years old with acute or convalescent COVID-19. Sequencing was carried out using peripheral blood. DNA for the CDR3: TGTGCCTGGAAGAGGGGGACCCCCTACGAGCAGTACTTC. It codes for CAWKRGTPYEQYF.